The table lists the clone carrying this TCR beta chain with a few counts. This record belongs to a study of blood T cells in healthy people across ages. Combining a sample-barcoded 5' primer with a J-beta primer mix, a second PCR ran for roughly 7 to 11 cycles. A single record per CDR3 protein comes from TCRdb applying MiXCR to the 5' RACE reads. Of around 1,500,000 distinct CDR3 sequences detected, roughly 45% appear once; the ten largest clones hold roughly 8.2%. This clonotype was obtained from a woman aged 18-30 years in good health. Sequencing input: blood.

CDR3 nucleotide sequence: TGCAGTGCTAGAATACTAGCGGGAGGGTCCTACGAGCAGTACTTC. It specifies CSARILAGGSYEQYF. The rearrangement joins TRBV20-1 to TRBJ2-7; 13 bases fit TRBD2. The CDR3 length is 15 residues. The germline gives CDR1 DFQATT, CDR2 SNEGSKA (reference sequence). Trimming cost V 2 bases and J 1 base; bases outside gene matches: 2.